Given below is one T cell receptor (beta chain) in context. Its target is unknown. The sample belongs to a study of CD8 T cells in ankylosing spondylitis. Overall study findings and caveats: Among TCR beta sequences, a motif of eight or nine highly homologous variants appeared characteristic of ankylosing spondylitis blood. Earlier authors reported some of these motif variants in reactive arthritis synovial fluid and blood. Within peripheral blood, clones linked to disease were CD8+ and relatively rare.

The CDR3 spans 16 residues. CDR1 is MDHEN, CDR2 SYDVKM, per germline. V dropped 7 bases and J dropped 4; count of bases not matched to a gene: 14. As the method for making TCR beta libraries, quantitative 5'-RACE with molecular barcodes was used. Using its own MiXCR run on the 5' RACE reads, TCRdb lists one record per CDR3 protein. The profile shows 800,000 to 900,000 distinct CDR3 sequences, about 11% of them singletons. This chain links TRBV28 with TRBJ2-5; 8 positions agree with TRBD2. The sample consisted of blood, either unsorted or a sorted T cell fraction (not recorded which). The clonotype comes from a male donor with ankylosing spondylitis. The CDR3 here is CASKRKGTGGPETQYF. CDR3 nucleotide sequence: TGTGCCAGCAAACGAAAAGGGACGGGAGGGCCAGAGACCCAGTACTTC.